This T cell receptor (beta chain) appears in the sequencing data of a study of CD8 T cells in Susac syndrome. This CDR3 is built from 15 residues. Between the trimmed V and J ends, which lost 8 bases and 2 bases, there was a span of 15 bases. In germline, CDR1 is MNHEY, CDR2 SMNVEV (reference sequence). Random hexamers were used to reverse transcribe roughly 0.45 to 1 ug of RNA. TCRdb reprocessed the immunoSEQ multiplex PCR reads with MiXCR, giving one entry per CDR3 protein. The table records 140,000 to 150,000 distinct CDR3 sequences, 95% of them present only once. Sequencing was carried out using CD4+ T cells from PBMCs. The TCR comes from a human donor with multiple sclerosis. This chain connects TRBV27 to TRBJ2-2, with a tentative D call TRBD1 (6 bases). Here the CDR3 DNA reads TGTGCCAGCTCGCCAGGGGTTTTAAACACCGGGGAGCTGTTTTTT. Residues: CASSPGVLNTGELFF.